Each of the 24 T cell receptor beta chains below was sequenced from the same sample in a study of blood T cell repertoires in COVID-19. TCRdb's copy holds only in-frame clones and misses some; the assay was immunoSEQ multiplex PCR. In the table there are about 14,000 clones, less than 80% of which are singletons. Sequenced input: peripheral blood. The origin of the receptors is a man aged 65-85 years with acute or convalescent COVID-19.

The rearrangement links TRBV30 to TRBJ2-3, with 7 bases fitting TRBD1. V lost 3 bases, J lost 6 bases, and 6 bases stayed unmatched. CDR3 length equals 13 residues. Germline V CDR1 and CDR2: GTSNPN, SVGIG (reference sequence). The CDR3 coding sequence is TGTGCCTGGAGGACAGGGTTAAGGGATACGCAGTATTTT. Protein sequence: CAWRTGLRDTQYF.

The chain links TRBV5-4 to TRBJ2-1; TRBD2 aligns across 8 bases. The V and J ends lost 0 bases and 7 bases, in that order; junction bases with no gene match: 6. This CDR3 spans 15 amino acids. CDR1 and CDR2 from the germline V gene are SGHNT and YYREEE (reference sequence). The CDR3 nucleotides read TGTGCCAGCAGCTTGGAAAGCGGGAGCTCGAATGAGCAGTTCTTC. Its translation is CASSLESGSSNEQFF.

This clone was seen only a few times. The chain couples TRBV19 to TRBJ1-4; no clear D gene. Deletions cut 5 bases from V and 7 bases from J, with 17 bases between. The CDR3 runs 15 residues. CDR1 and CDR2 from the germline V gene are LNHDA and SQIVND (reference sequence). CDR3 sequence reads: CASSSGSGFVEKLFF. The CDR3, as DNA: TGTGCCAGTAGTTCCGGATCAGGCTTTGTTGAAAAACTGTTTTTT.

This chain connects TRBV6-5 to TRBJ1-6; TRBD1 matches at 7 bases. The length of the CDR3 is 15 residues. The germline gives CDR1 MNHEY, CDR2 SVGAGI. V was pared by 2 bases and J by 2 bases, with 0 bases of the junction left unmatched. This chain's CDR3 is CASSYGTAYNSPLHF. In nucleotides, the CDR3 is TGTGCCAGCAGTTACGGGACAGCCTATAATTCACCCCTCCACTTT.

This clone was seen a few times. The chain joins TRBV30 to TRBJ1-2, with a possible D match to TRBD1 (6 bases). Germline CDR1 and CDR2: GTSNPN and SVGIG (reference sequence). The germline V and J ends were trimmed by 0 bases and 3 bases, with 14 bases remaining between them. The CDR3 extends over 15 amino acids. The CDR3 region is CAWSVQGRPYYGYTF. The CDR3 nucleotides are TGTGCCTGGAGTGTACAGGGCCGACCCTACTATGGCTACACCTTC.

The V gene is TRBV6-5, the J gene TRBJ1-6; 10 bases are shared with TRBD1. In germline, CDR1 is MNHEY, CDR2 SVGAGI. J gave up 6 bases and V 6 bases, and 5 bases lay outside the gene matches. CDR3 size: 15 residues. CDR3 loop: CASSTTGGFNSPLHF. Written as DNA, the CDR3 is TGTGCCAGCAGCACGACAGGGGGCTTTAATTCACCCCTCCACTTT.

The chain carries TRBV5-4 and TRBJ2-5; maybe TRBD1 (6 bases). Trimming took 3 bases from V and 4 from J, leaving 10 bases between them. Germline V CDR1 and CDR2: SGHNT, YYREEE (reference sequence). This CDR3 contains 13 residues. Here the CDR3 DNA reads TGTGCCAGCAGCTACCGCAGGGGAGAGACCCAGTACTTC. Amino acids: CASSYRRGETQYF.

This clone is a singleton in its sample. The DNA of the CDR3 is TGTGCCACCAGTGATTTTCAGGGCGAGCAGTACTTC. Translated, it gives CATSDFQGEQYF. This sequence joins TRBV24-1 and TRBJ2-7; possible D gene TRBD1, 5 bases. The CDR3 has 12 residues. Germline V gives CDR1 KGHDR, CDR2 SFDVKD. V lost 1 base to trimming and J lost 6 bases, with 6 bases between them.

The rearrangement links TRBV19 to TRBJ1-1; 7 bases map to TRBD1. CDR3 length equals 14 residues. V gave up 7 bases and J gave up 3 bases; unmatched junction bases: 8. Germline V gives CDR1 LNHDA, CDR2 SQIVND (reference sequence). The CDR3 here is CASIGRGKDTEAFF. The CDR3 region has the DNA TGTGCCAGTATAGGCAGGGGGAAAGACACTGAAGCTTTCTTT.

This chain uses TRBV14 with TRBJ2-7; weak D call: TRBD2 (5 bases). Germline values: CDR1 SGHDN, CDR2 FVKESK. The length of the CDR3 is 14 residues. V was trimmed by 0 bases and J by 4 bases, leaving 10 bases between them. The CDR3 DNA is TGTGCCAGCAGCCAAGAGTATGGAGGTTACGAGCAGTACTTC. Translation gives CASSQEYGGYEQYF.

The CDR3 region is CASSRSGTGGGEQFF. The CDR3, as DNA: TGTGCCAGCAGCAGGTCCGGGACAGGGGGCGGTGAGCAGTTCTTC. The chain recombines TRBV7-3 with TRBJ2-1; the match to TRBD1 covers 12 bases. The CDR3 extends over 15 amino acids. In germline, CDR1 is SGHTA, CDR2 FQGTGA. V lost 5 bases and J lost 9; bases outside the gene matches: 8.

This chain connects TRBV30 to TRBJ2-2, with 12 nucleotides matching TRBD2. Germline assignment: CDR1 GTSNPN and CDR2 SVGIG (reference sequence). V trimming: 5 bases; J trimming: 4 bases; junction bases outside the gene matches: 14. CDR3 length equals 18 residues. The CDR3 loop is CAWEKRASGRAFTGELFF. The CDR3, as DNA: TGTGCCTGGGAAAAGAGGGCTAGCGGGAGGGCTTTCACCGGGGAGCTGTTTTTT.

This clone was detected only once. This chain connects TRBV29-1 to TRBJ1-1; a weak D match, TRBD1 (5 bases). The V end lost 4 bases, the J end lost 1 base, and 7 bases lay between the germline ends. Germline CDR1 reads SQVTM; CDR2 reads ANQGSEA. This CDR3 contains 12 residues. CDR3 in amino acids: CSVVQGNTEAFF. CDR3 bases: TGCAGCGTTGTTCAGGGGAACACTGAAGCTTTCTTT.

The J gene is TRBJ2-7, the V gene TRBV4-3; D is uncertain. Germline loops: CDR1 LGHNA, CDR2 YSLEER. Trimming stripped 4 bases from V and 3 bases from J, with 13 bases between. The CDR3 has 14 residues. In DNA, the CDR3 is TGCGCCAGCAGCCTATTTGTAACCGGCTACGAGCAGTACTTC. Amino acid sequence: CASSLFVTGYEQYF.

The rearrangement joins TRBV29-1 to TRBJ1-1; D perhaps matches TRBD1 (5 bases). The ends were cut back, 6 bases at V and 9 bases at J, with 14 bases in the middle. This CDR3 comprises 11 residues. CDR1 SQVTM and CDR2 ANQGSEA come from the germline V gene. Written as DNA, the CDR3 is TGCAGCGTCGACGCAGGGCAACAAGCTTTCTTT. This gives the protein CSVDAGQQAFF.

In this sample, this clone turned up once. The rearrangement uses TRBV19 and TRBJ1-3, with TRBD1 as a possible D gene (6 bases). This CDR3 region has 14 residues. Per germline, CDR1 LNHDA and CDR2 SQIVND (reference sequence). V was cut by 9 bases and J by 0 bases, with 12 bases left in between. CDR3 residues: CASRTASSGNTIYF. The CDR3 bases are TGTGCCAGCCGGACAGCAAGCTCTGGAAACACCATATATTTT.

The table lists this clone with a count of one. The CDR3 coding sequence is TGTGCCAGCAGTGATATTGACAGGGATCAAGAGACCCAGTACTTC. It is translated as CASSDIDRDQETQYF. This chain links TRBV6-1 with TRBJ2-5; 7 bases map to TRBD1. Looked up from germline, CDR1 is MNHNS and CDR2 is SASEGT. This CDR3 is built from 15 residues. With V trimmed by 3 bases and J by 2 bases, 6 bases remained unmatched.

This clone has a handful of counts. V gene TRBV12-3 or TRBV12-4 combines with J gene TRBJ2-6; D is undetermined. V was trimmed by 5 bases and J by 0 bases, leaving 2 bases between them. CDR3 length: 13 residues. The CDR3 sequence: CASSLSGANVLTF. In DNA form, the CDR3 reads TGTGCCAGCAGTCTCTCTGGGGCCAACGTCCTGACTTTC.

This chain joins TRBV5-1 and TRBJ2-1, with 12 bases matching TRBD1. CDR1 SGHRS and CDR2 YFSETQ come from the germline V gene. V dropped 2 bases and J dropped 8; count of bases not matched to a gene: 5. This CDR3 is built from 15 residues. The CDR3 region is CASSLGTGGIDEQFF. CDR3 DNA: TGCGCCAGCAGCTTAGGGACAGGGGGCATCGATGAGCAGTTCTTC.

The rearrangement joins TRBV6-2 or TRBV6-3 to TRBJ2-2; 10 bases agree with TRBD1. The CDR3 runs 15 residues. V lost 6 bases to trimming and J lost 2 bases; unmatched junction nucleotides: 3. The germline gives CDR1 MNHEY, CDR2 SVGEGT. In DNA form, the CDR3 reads TGTGCCAGCAGCAAGACAGGGGGCAACACCGGGGAGCTGTTTTTT. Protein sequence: CASSKTGGNTGELFF.

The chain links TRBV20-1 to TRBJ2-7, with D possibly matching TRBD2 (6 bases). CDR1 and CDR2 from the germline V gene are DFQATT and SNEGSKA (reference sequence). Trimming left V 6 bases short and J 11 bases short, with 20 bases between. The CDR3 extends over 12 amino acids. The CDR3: CSASLGGGGKYF. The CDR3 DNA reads TGCAGTGCAAGTCTGGGGGGTGGAGGGAAGTACTTC.

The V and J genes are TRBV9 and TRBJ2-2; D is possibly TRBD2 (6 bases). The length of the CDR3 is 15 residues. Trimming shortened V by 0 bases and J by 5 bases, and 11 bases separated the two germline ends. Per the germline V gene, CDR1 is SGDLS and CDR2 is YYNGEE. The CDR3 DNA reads TGTGCCAGCAGCGTAGACAGTGGGAGGACCGGGGAGCTGTTTTTT. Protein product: CASSVDSGRTGELFF.

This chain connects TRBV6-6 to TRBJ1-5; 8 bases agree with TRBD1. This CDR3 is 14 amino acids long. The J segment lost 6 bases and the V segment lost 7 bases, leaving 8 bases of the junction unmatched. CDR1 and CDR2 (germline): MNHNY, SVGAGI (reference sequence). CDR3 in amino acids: CASTGQGLGQPQHF. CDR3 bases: TGTGCCAGCACCGGACAGGGATTAGGTCAGCCCCAGCATTTT.

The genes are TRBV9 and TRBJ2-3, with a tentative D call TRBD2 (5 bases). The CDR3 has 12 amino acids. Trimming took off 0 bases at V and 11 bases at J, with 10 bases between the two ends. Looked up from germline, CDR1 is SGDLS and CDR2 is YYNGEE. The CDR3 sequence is CASSVGPGRQYF. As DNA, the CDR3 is TGTGCCAGCAGCGTAGGGCCTGGGAGGCAGTATTTT.